The 10 T cell receptor beta chains presented below share a single source sample, sequenced in a study of T-cell reconstitution after alpha-beta-depleted transplantation in children. As it was prepared, the TCRbeta library received unique molecular identifiers. A single record per CDR3 protein comes from TCRdb applying MiXCR to the PCR reads. Of approximately 1,000,000 distinct CDR3 sequences in the sample, about 29% were seen once. The sample consisted of PBMCs, mostly from graft donor cells, taken 360 days after TCRalphabeta/CD19-depleted stem cell transplant. These receptors were taken from a boy in the first two years of life who had a stem cell transplant for SCID, so the T cells may come from the graft donor.

The chain employs TRBV6-1 and TRBJ1-1; 10 bases match TRBD1. With 6 bases clipped from V and 4 bases from J, the junction kept 5 bases outside the gene matches. Germline lookup yields CDR1 MNHNS and CDR2 SASEGT. The CDR3 sequence is 14 residues long. The CDR3 nucleotides are TGTGCCAGCAGGGGACAGGGGCCGGGCACTGAAGCTTTCTTT. This encodes CASRGQGPGTEAFF.

This clonotype was counted only a few times. The chain combines TRBV11-2 with TRBJ2-7; D perhaps matches TRBD1 (5 bases). Germline assignment: CDR1 SGHAT and CDR2 FQNNGV. Trimming removed 1 base from V and 0 bases from J, with 28 bases in between. The CDR3 sequence is 21 residues long. The CDR3 loop reads CASSLGSWAGIQAPNSYEQYF. The CDR3 DNA sequence: TGTGCCAGCAGCTTAGGTAGTTGGGCAGGGATACAGGCACCAAACTCCTACGAGCAGTACTTC. Complete variable domain (other parts from reference TRBV11-2 and TRBJ2-7): EAGVAQSPRYKIIEKRQSVAFWCNPISGHATLYWYQQILGQGPKLLIQFQNNGVVDDSQLPKDRFSAERLKGVDSTLKIQPAKLEDSAVYLCASSLGSWAGIQAPNSYEQYFGPGTRLTVT.

This clonotype was observed a few times. The chain has TRBV20-1 and TRBJ1-1, with a possible D match to TRBD1 (6 bases). This CDR3 contains 14 residues. The V end lost 2 bases, the J end lost 4 bases, and 14 bases lay between the germline ends. Looked up from germline, CDR1 is DFQATT and CDR2 is SNEGSKA (reference sequence). DNA for the CDR3: TGCAGTGCTAGACAGCCCAAGGGGGGCACTGAAGCTTTCTTT. Amino acids: CSARQPKGGTEAFF.

This clonotype was detected only a few times. The chain combines TRBV6-2 or TRBV6-3 with TRBJ1-6, with TRBD1 matching over 8 bases. CDR3 length: 16 residues. Unmatched junction bases numbered 15, after V lost 8 bases and J lost 9 bases. Germline values: CDR1 MNHEY, CDR2 SVGEGT. The CDR3 DNA follows: TGTGCCAGCGGAACAGAGGGACAGGCCCAATGTTCACCCCTCCACTTT. This sequence encodes CASGTEGQAQCSPLHF.

This clonotype was counted between two and nine times. The chain employs TRBV6-1 and TRBJ1-1; D gene uncertain. V was pared by 4 bases and J by 0 bases, with 12 bases between. CDR3 length: 15 amino acids. Germline assignment: CDR1 MNHNS and CDR2 SASEGT. The CDR3 reads CASSVHAWLNTEAFF. For the CDR3, the DNA is TGTGCCAGCAGTGTTCACGCTTGGCTGAACACTGAAGCTTTCTTT.

This clonotype was seen a few times. The chain couples TRBV12-3 or TRBV12-4 to TRBJ1-4, with D uncertain. The germline V and J ends were trimmed by 5 bases and 8 bases, with 15 bases remaining between them. CDR3 length equals 14 residues. The CDR3 region has the DNA TGTGCCAGCAGTCCGGGCCTCTGGTGGGAAAAACTGTTTTTT. It codes for CASSPGLWWEKLFF.

The gene calls are TRBV9 and TRBJ1-5, with no clear D. CDR1 is SGDLS, CDR2 YYNGEE, per germline. The CDR3 length is 14 residues. Trimming pared 0 bases from V and 3 bases from J, leaving 7 bases between. In DNA, the CDR3 is TGTGCCAGCAGCGTAGGGGGTTTCAATCAGCCCCAGCATTTT. It encodes CASSVGGFNQPQHF. The whole variable domain, remainder taken from reference TRBV9 and TRBJ1-5, is DSGVTQTPKHLITATGQRVTLRCSPRSGDLSVYWYQQSLDQGLQFLIQYYNGEERAKGNILERFSAQQFPDLHSELNLSSLELGDSALYFCASSVGGFNQPQHFGDGTRLSIL.

This clonotype was counted only a few times. This chain connects TRBV5-1 to TRBJ2-2; TRBD1 matches at 8 bases. J lost 6 bases, V lost 0 bases, and 7 bases had no gene match. The CDR3 loop spans 16 amino acids. CDR1 and CDR2 (germline): SGHRS, YFSETQ. CDR3 sequence (DNA): TGCGCCAGCAGCTTGGCAGGGGGCAGGAGTTCCGGGGAGCTGTTTTTT. The encoded protein is CASSLAGGRSSGELFF.

This chain connects TRBV7-2 to TRBJ1-6, with D tentatively TRBD1 (6 bases). This CDR3 comprises 16 residues. Trimming removed 0 bases at V and 8 bases at J, with 14 bases between. Germline V gene lookup returns CDR1 SGHTA and CDR2 FQGNSA. The CDR3 loop is CASSLAWGPGDSPLHF. The DNA for the CDR3 is TGTGCCAGCAGCTTAGCTTGGGGGCCAGGGGATTCACCCCTCCACTTT. Full variable domain (missing parts from reference TRBV7-2 and TRBJ1-6): GAGVSQSPSNKVTEKGKDVELRCDPISGHTALYWYRQSLGQGLEFLIYFQGNSAPDKSGLPSDRFSAERTGGSVSTLTIQRTQQEDSAVYLCASSLAWGPGDSPLHFGNGTRLTVT.

The CDR3 DNA reads as TGCAGTGCTAGAGATTTCCGGGGGGATAAGACCCAGTACTTC. As protein: CSARDFRGDKTQYF. The rearrangement uses TRBV20-1 and TRBJ2-5, with 7 nucleotides matching TRBD2. This CDR3 is built from 14 residues. In germline, CDR1 is DFQATT, CDR2 SNEGSKA (reference sequence). The V segment lost 0 bases and the J segment 6 bases; nucleotides outside the gene matches: 7.